This T cell receptor beta chain was obtained from a study of cytomegalovirus exposure and HLA in healthy donors. As for this clone: What it recognizes is unknown.

Germline V lookup: CDR1 KGHSH, CDR2 LQKENI. This CDR3 has 15 residues. The V end lost 4 bases, the J end lost 3 bases, and 13 bases lay between the germline ends. Notes on the study in general: Specificity for CMV antigens was confirmed in vitro for a few of the CMV-associated chains.

The PCR used 60 Vbeta and 13 Jbeta primers. Some clones are missing from TCRdb's copy, which holds only in-frame ones; the method was immunoSEQ multiplex PCR. The table lists approximately 170,000 clones, around four fifths of them singletons, with about a tenth in the top ten. The genes are TRBV18 and TRBJ1-5, with a tentative D call TRBD1 (5 bases). The specimen was PBMCs. This TCR was sampled from a man aged 18 to 29 in good health and CMV-seropositive. CDR3: CASSQGYENNQPQHF. The CDR3 DNA is TGTGCCAGCTCACAGGGGTACGAGAACAATCAGCCCCAGCATTTT.